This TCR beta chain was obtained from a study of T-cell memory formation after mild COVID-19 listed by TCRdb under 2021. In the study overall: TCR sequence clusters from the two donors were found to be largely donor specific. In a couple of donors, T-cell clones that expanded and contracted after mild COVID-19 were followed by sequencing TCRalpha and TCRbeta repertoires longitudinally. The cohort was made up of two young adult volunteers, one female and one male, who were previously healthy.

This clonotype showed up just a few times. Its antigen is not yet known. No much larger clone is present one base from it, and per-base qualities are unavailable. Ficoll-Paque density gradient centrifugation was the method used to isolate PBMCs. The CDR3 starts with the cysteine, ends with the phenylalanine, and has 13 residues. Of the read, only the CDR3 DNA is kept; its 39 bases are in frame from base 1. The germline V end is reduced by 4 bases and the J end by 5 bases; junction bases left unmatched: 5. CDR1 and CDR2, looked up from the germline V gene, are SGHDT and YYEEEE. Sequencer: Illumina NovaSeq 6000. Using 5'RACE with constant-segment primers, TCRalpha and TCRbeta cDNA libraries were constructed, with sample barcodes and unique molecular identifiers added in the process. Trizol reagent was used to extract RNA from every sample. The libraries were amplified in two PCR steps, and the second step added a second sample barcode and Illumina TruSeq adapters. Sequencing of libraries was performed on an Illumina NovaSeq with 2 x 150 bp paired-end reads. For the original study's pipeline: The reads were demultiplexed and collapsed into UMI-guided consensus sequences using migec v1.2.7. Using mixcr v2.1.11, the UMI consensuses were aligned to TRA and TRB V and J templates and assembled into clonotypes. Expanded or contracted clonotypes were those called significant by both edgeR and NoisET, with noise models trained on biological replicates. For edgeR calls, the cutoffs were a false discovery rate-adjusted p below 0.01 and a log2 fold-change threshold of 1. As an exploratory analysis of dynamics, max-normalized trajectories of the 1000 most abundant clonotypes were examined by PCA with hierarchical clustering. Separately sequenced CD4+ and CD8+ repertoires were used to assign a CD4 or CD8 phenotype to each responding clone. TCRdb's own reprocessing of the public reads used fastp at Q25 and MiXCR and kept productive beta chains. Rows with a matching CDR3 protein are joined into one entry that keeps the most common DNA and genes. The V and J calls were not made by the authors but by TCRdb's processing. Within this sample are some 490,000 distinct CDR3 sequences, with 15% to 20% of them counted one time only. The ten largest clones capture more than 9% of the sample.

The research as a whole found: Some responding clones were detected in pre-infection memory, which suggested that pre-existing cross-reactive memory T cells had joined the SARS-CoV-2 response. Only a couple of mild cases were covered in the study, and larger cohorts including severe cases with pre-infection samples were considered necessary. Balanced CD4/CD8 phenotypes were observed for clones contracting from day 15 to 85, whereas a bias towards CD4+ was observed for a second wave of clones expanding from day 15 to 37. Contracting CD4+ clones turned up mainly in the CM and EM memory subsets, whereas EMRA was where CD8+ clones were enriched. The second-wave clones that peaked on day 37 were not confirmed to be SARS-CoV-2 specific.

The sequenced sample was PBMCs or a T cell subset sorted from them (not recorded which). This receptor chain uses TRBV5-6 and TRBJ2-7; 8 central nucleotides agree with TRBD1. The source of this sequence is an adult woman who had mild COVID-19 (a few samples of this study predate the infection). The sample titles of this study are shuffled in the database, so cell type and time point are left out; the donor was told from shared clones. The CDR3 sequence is CASSLGQADEQYF. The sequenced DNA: TGTGCCAGCAGCCTGGGACAGGCCGACGAGCAGTACTTC.